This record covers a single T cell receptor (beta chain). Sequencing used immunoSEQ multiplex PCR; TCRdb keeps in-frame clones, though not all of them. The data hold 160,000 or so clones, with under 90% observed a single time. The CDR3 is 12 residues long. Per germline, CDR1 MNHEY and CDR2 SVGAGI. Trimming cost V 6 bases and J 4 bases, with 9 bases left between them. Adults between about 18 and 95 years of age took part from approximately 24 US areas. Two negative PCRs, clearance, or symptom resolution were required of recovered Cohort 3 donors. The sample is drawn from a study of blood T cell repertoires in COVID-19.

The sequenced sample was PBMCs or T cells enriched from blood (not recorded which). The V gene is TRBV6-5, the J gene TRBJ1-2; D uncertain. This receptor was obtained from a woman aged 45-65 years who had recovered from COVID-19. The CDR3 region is CASRKGGYGYTF. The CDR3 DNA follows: TGTGCCAGCAGGAAGGGAGGCTATGGCTACACCTTC.